This section outlines one TCR beta chain sequence together with its context. Its antigen is undetermined. This entry is derived from a study of Ad26.COV2.S vaccination and SARS-CoV-2 variants. The study, taken as a whole, reports: Vaccine and placebo recipients had similar non-spike TCR breadth. Estimates derived from TCR breadth and depth analyses may have underestimated total T cell responses.

Some clones are missing from TCRdb's copy, which holds only in-frame ones; the method was immunoSEQ multiplex PCR. The top ten clones hold around 5% of a sample with over 110,000 clones, 80% to 90% of them seen once. The sequencing here drew on peripheral blood, taken after recovery from COVID-19. The TCR originated in a human donor who had recovered from COVID-19.

The CDR3 here is CASSQPRDTQYF. DNA of the CDR3: TGCGCCAGCAGCCAACCGAGAGATACGCAGTATTTT. This rearrangement joins TRBV4-1 to TRBJ2-3, with unresolved D. Looked up from germline, CDR1 is MGHRA and CDR2 is YSYEKL. This CDR3 has 12 amino acids. With 2 bases removed from V and 5 bases from J, the gap between germline ends came to 5 bases.